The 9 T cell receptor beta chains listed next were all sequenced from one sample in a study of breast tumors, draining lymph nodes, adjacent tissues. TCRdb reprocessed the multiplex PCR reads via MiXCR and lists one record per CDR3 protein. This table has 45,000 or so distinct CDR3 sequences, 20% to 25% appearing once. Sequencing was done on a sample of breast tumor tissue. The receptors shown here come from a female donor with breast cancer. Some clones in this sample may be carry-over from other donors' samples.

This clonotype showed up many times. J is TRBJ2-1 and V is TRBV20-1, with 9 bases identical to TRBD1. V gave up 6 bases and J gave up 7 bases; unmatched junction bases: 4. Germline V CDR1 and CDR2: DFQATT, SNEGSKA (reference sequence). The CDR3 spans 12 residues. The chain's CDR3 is CSATGTGNEQFF. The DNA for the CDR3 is TGCAGTGCAACCGGGACAGGGAATGAGCAGTTCTTC.

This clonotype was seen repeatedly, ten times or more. DNA for the CDR3: TGTGCCAGTAGTATAGGCCAGGGGGGACAAGAGACCCAGTACTTC. It is translated as CASSIGQGGQETQYF. V is TRBV19 and J is TRBJ2-5, with a possible D match to TRBD1 (7 bases). CDR3 length equals 15 residues. Germline V gene data show CDR1 as LNHDA and CDR2 as SQIVND (reference sequence). The V end lost 1 base, the J end lost 2 bases, and 11 bases lay between the germline ends.

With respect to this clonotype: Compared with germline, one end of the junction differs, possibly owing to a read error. As DNA, the CDR3 is TGTGCCAGCAGTGAGGGGACCACCCTTACCCGTTCCTACGGGCAGTACTTC. This translates into CASSEGTTLTRSYGQYF. The V and J genes are TRBV25-1 and TRBJ2-7; either TRBD1 or TRBD2 may supply D (5 bases each). CDR1 MGHDK and CDR2 SYGVNS come from the germline V gene. The CDR3 spans 17 residues.

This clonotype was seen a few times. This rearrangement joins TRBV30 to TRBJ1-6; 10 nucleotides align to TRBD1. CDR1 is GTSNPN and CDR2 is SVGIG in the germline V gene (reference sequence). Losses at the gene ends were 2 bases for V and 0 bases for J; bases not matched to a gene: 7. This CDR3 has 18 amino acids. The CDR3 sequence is CAWSRADRGSSYNSPLHF. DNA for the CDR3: TGTGCCTGGAGTCGAGCGGACAGGGGGAGCTCCTATAATTCACCCCTCCACTTT.

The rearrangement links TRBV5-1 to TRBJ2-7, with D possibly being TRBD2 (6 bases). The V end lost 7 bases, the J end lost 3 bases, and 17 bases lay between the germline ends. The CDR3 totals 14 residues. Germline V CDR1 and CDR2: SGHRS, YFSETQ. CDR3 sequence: CASARGRADYEQYF. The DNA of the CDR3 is TGCGCCAGCGCGCGGGGACGTGCGGACTACGAGCAGTACTTC.

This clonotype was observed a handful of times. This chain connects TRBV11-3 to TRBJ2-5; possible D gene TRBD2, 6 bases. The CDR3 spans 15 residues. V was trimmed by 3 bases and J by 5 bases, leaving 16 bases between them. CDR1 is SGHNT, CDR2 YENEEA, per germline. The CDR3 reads CASSLGGMAKETQYF. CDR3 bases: TGTGCCAGCAGCTTGGGAGGAATGGCCAAGGAGACCCAGTACTTC.

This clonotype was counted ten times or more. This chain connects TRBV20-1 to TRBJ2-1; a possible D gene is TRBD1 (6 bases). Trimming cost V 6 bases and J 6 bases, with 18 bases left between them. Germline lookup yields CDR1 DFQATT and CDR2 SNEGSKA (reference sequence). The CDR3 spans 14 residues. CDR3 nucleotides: TGCAGTGCGCAGACAGGCCCGGGTATCAATGAGCAGTTCTTC. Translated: CSAQTGPGINEQFF.

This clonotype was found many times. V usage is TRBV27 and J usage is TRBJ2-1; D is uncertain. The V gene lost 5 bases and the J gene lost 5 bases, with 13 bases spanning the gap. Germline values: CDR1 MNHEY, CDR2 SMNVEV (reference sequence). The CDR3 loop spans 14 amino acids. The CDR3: CASSPGPTNNEQFF. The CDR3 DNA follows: TGTGCCAGCAGTCCCGGGCCTACGAACAATGAGCAGTTCTTC.

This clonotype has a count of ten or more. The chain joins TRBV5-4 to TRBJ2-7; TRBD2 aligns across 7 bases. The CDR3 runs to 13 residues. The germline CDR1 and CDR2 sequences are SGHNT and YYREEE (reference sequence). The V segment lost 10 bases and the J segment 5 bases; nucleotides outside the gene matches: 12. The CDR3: CAVPAAGAHEQYF. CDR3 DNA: TGTGCCGTGCCGGCCGCGGGAGCCCACGAGCAGTACTTC.